The sequence of this T cell receptor (beta chain) was determined in a study of OX40 agonist ivuxolimab in advanced cancers. Background on the whole study: Ivuxolimab, which targeted the costimulatory receptor OX40 (CD134), was an agonistic, fully human IgG2 monoclonal antibody. Intravenous ivuxolimab was administered to patients every 2 weeks at six dose levels: 0.01, 0.1, 0.3, 1.5, 3 and 10 mg/kg. Of the approximately 50 dose-escalation patients, hepatocellular carcinoma was present in approximately 20, melanoma in roughly 15, renal cell carcinoma in 9 and head and neck cancer in 9. A male proportion of roughly 80% and a mean age of approximately 61 years, ranging from about 20 to 79, were recorded for the dose-escalation cohort. Prior anti-PD-1, anti-PD-L1 or anti-CTLA-4 therapy was permitted, and approximately 40% of dose-escalation patients had received checkpoint inhibitors. Partial responses occurred in three dose-escalation patients, of whom one had hepatocellular carcinoma and two had cutaneous melanoma. Peripheral TCRbeta sequencing was intended to test whether TCR sequence diversity was altered and clonal T-cell expansion was caused by ivuxolimab. The monotherapy dose-escalation portion (N ≈ 52 patients) of the phase I ivuxolimab trial is reported in the paper. Overall study outcomes, separate from this receptor: In the 0.1-3.0 mg/kg groups, partial responders had among the lowest normalized peripheral clonal expansion, particularly in CD8+ T cells. On average, CD8+ T cells showed more expanded clones than CD4+ T cells after ivuxolimab. At doses of 0.1 to 3.0 mg/kg, clonal expansion of both CD4+ and CD8+ T cells in blood was seen between baseline and week 6. Low levels of normalized T-cell clonal expansion were also seen in some patients who did not respond. The antigen specificity of the clonally expanded peripheral T cells was not determined.

This clone turned up a few times. What this receptor recognizes is not known. Base qualities are not recorded, but no much larger clone differs from it by a single base. Patients with a history of autoimmune disease or receiving systemic immunosuppression were excluded from the trial. Peripheral blood for TCR sequencing was drawn from every dose cohort at baseline, at cycle 4 day 1 and at cycle 7 day 1. Samples came from an open-label, multicenter, first-in-human phase I dose-escalation trial of ivuxolimab. Adults with locally advanced or metastatic melanoma, renal cell carcinoma, hepatocellular carcinoma or head and neck squamous cell carcinoma were enrolled in the trial. Before TCR sequencing, CD4+ and CD8+ T cells were separately sorted from peripheral blood. For sequencing of the TCRbeta CDR3 region, genomic DNA was extracted from the sorted cells. TCRbeta CDR3 regions were sequenced using the immunoSEQ Assay. In TCRdb, the immuneACCESS table is reduced to in-frame sequences with V and J assigned. These tables do not hold every clone; where another copy was compared, an unresolved V gene accounts for under half, and the others remain unexplained. Present in this sample are over 70,000 clones, approximately 86% of which were seen just once. The ten most abundant clones make up about 2% of the sample.

The germline V gene (reference sequence) provides CDR1 WNHNN and CDR2 SYGVQD. V ends up 2 bases short and J 4 bases short, with an unmatched junction base count of 13. CDR3 length: 18 amino acids, cysteine to phenylalanine. The CDR3 DNA has 54 bases and is translated from base 1. The material sequenced was CD4+ or CD8+ T cells sorted from blood, taken in a trial of the OX40 agonist ivuxolimab. The chain uses TRBV10-1 and TRBJ1-5; TRBD1 lines up with 8 middle nucleotides. The sequence came from an adult with an advanced solid tumor such as melanoma, head and neck, liver or kidney cancer. DNA sequence: TGCGCCAGCAGTGAGCCAAGAGAAAGGGACAGGAGAAATCAGCCCCAGCATTTT. It translates as CASSEPRERDRRNQPQHF.